This is a list of T cell receptor beta chains from one sample in a study of blood T cell repertoires in COVID-19. The data were produced by immunoSEQ multiplex PCR, yet TCRdb's version contains in-frame clones alone and is incomplete. The table includes around 250,000 clones, 91% detected once. The sample was PBMCs or T cells enriched from blood (not recorded which). These receptors were obtained from a human donor in a cohort exposed to, infected with or recovered from COVID-19 (not recorded which). The donor label of this sample is uncertain. Both conserved end residues are part of each CDR3. D genes are given only for firm matches. Some rows have no size entry. The others give once, few or many, or a class for an expanded clone.

.	TRBV4-1	.	TRBJ1-2	CASTPEWGGGYTF	TGCGCCAGCACGCCTGAGTGGGGGGGTGGCTACACCTTC
.	TRBV16	.	TRBJ1-5	CASSQTSGVSQPQHF	TGTGCCAGCAGCCAAACATCAGGGGTGAGTCAGCCCCAGCATTTT
.	TRBV7-9	.	TRBJ2-5	CASSSGSGYQETQYF	TGTGCCAGCAGCTCAGGTAGCGGCTACCAAGAGACCCAGTACTTC
.	TRBV4-1	TRBD1	TRBJ1-2	CASSQERGQDYTF	TGCGCCAGCAGCCAAGAGAGGGGACAGGACTACACCTTC
.	TRBV7-6	TRBD1	TRBJ1-4	CASSLRQGLNEKLFF	TGTGCCAGCAGCTTAAGACAGGGATTAAATGAAAAACTGTTTTTT
few	TRBV5-1	.	TRBJ1-1	CASSSRRADTNTEAFF	TGCGCCAGCAGCTCCCGTAGAGCGGATACGAACACTGAAGCTTTCTTT
.	TRBV7-2	TRBD2	TRBJ2-1	CASSFGGTSKGNEQFF	TGTGCCAGCAGCTTCGGCGGGACTAGCAAGGGCAATGAGCAGTTCTTC
.	TRBV6-5	TRBD1	TRBJ1-1	CASVRDRVGTEAFF	TGTGCCAGCGTCCGGGACAGGGTGGGCACTGAAGCTTTCTTT
.	TRBV5-1	.	TRBJ1-5	CASSLVGGSNQPQHF	TGCGCCAGCAGCTTGGTAGGGGGAAGCAATCAGCCCCAGCATTTT
once	TRBV3-1/TRBV3-2	TRBD1	TRBJ2-5	CASIGQGAYQETQYF	TGTGCCAGTATCGGACAGGGGGCGTACCAAGAGACCCAGTACTTC
.	TRBV9	.	TRBJ1-1	CASSGPPQAINTEAFF	TGTGCCAGCAGCGGCCCCCCCCAGGCGATTAACACTGAAGCTTTCTTT
.	TRBV4-3	TRBD2	TRBJ2-3	CASSQEGPGLGQRDTQYF	TGCGCCAGCAGCCAAGAGGGGCCGGGACTAGGCCAAAGAGATACGCAGTATTTT
.	TRBV4-3	.	TRBJ1-2	CASSQDENRANYGYTF	TGCGCCAGCAGCCAAGATGAGAACAGAGCTAACTATGGCTACACCTTC
.	TRBV5-4	TRBD1	TRBJ1-4	CASSLDPGTVNEKLFF	TGTGCCAGCAGCCTGGACCCCGGGACAGTTAATGAAAAACTGTTTTTT
once	TRBV7-8	.	TRBJ1-5	CASSLGSGQPQHF	TGTGCCAGCAGCTTAGGGTCGGGTCAGCCCCAGCATTTT
.	TRBV16	.	TRBJ1-2	CASSPGQDYGYTF	TGTGCCAGCAGCCCCGGACAAGACTATGGCTACACCTTC
.	TRBV7-8	.	TRBJ2-1	CASSLIYELRISYNEQFF	TGTGCCAGCAGCTTAATTTATGAGCTCCGCATCTCCTACAATGAGCAGTTCTTC
.	TRBV5-8	TRBD1	TRBJ1-5	CASSTGTGISNQPQHF	TGTGCCAGCAGCACGGGGACAGGGATAAGCAATCAGCCCCAGCATTTT
.	TRBV5-3	.	TRBJ1-1	CARTPTRQAPNTEAFF	TGTGCCAGAACCCCAACTAGACAGGCCCCGAACACTGAAGCTTTCTTT
.	TRBV9	.	TRBJ2-3	CASSVVGSTSTDTQYF	TGTGCCAGCAGCGTAGTCGGGTCCACTTCCACAGATACGCAGTATTTT
.	TRBV12-3/TRBV12-4	.	TRBJ1-1	CASSRQETTEAFF	TGTGCCAGCAGTAGACAGGAGACCACTGAAGCTTTCTTT
.	TRBV5-4	.	TRBJ2-1	CASSPARSSYNEQFF	TGTGCCAGCAGCCCCGCGAGGTCCTCCTACAATGAGCAGTTCTTC
.	TRBV18	TRBD1	TRBJ1-1	CASSPTGLDTEAFF	TGTGCCAGCTCACCGACAGGGCTGGACACTGAAGCTTTCTTT
.	TRBV7-9	TRBD2	TRBJ2-3	CASSPRRGMSDTQYF	TGTGCCAGCAGCCCCCGGCGGGGGATGAGTGATACGCAGTATTTT
.	TRBV10-3	.	TRBJ1-2	CAISDRDYGYTF	TGTGCCATCAGTGACAGGGACTATGGCTACACCTTC
.	TRBV28	TRBD2	TRBJ2-5	CASSFGRDLSGRETQYF	TGTGCCAGCAGTTTCGGTAGGGACCTCAGCGGGAGAGAGACCCAGTACTTC
.	TRBV4-1	TRBD1	TRBJ1-2	CASSQEARQGYGYTF	TGCGCCAGCAGCCAAGAGGCCCGACAGGGGTATGGCTACACCTTC
once	TRBV3-1/TRBV3-2	.	TRBJ1-2	CASSPLGDEDYGYTF	TGTGCCAGCAGCCCTTTGGGAGACGAGGACTATGGCTACACCTTC
once	TRBV18	.	TRBJ1-1	CASSPSLETGEAFF	TGTGCCAGCTCCCCGTCACTCGAAACAGGTGAAGCTTTCTTT
.	TRBV10-3	.	TRBJ2-1	CAIRRFDSPYNEQFF	TGTGCCATCAGGCGCTTCGACAGCCCCTACAATGAGCAGTTCTTC
.	TRBV2	TRBD1	TRBJ2-7	CASEPITGTELYEQYF	TGTGCCAGCGAACCGATTACCGGGACAGAGCTCTACGAGCAGTACTTC
.	TRBV23-1	.	TRBJ2-5	CASRGLDSLKSEAKETQYF	TGCGCCAGCAGAGGGTTGGACAGCCTGAAATCAGAAGCAAAAGAGACCCAGTACTTC
.	TRBV11-2	.	TRBJ2-2	CASSPPRGRGTGELFF	TGTGCCAGCAGCCCCCCGCGGGGGCGGGGCACCGGGGAGCTGTTTTTT
.	TRBV28	TRBD2	TRBJ2-5	CASRAGVAETQYF	TGTGCCAGCAGAGCGGGGGTGGCAGAGACCCAGTACTTC
.	TRBV5-1	TRBD2	TRBJ2-1	CASSATSGAFYEQFF	TGCGCCAGCAGCGCGACTAGCGGGGCCTTTTATGAGCAGTTCTTC
.	TRBV19	.	TRBJ1-2	CASTRARGSGYTF	TGTGCCAGTACCCGCGCCCGCGGGAGCGGCTACACCTTC
.	TRBV5-5	TRBD1	TRBJ1-2	CASSRTGHGYTF	TGTGCCAGCAGCCGGACAGGGCATGGCTACACCTTC
.	TRBV7-8	TRBD1	TRBJ2-1	CASSLRPGQKIYNEQFF	TGTGCCAGCAGCTTACGTCCGGGACAGAAAATCTACAATGAGCAGTTCTTC
.	TRBV6-5	.	TRBJ1-1	CASSYKGEVAFF	TGTGCCAGCAGTTACAAAGGGGAAGTGGCTTTCTTT
.	TRBV4-1	.	TRBJ1-2	CASSPRRGNYGYTF	TGCGCCAGCAGCCCTCGCCGGGGAAACTATGGCTACACCTTC
.	TRBV19	TRBD1	TRBJ2-7	CASSRRDSYAYEQYF	TGTGCCAGTAGCAGACGGGACAGTTACGCCTACGAGCAGTACTTC
few	TRBV2	.	TRBJ1-5	CASQLMAGINQPQHF	TGTGCCAGCCAACTCATGGCAGGAATCAATCAGCCCCAGCATTTT
.	TRBV5-5	.	TRBJ1-1	CASSLVGGGEAFF	TGTGCCAGCAGCTTGGTTGGGGGCGGTGAAGCTTTCTTT
.	TRBV5-5	TRBD2	TRBJ2-1	CASSPGLAGGGNEQFF	TGTGCCAGCAGCCCCGGACTAGCGGGGGGAGGGAATGAGCAGTTCTTC
.	TRBV5-8	TRBD1	TRBJ1-1	CASSFTGGTEAFF	TGTGCCAGCAGCTTTACAGGGGGCACTGAAGCTTTCTTT